These 28 T cell receptor beta chains were sequenced from one sample in a study of cytomegalovirus exposure and HLA in healthy donors. The PCR used 60 Vbeta and 13 Jbeta primers. Data came from immunoSEQ multiplex PCR; TCRdb stores just in-frame clones and leaves some out. Seen here are under 200,000 clones, over 70% observed once, and the top ten hold 7% to 8.5%. Source material: PBMCs. All receptors derive from a male donor in good health and CMV-seropositive.

The V call is TRBV5-1, the J call TRBJ2-7; maybe TRBD2 (6 bases). Trimming pared 1 base from V and 2 bases from J, leaving 13 bases between. The CDR3 spans 15 residues. Germline CDR1 is SGHRS and CDR2 is YFSETQ. This chain's CDR3 is CASSLMGGETYEQYF. Written as DNA, the CDR3 is TGCGCCAGCAGCTTGATGGGAGGCGAAACCTACGAGCAGTACTTC. Drawing the rest from reference TRBV5-1 and TRBJ2-7, the complete variable domain is KAGVTQTPRYLIKTRGQQVTLSCSPISGHRSVSWYQQTPGQGLQFLFEYFSETQRNKGNFPGRFSGRQFSNSRSEMNVSTLELGDSALYLCASSLMGGETYEQYFGPGTRLTVT.

The J gene is TRBJ2-3, the V gene TRBV11-3, with 7 bases identical to TRBD2. V lost 3 bases and J lost 0; bases outside the gene matches: 12. The V gene's germline CDR1 is SGHNT and CDR2 YENEEA. The CDR3 loop spans 18 amino acids. The CDR3, as DNA: TGTGCCAGCAGCTTCTCTAGCGGTGTACATACTAGCACAGATACGCAGTATTTT. This sequence encodes CASSFSSGVHTSTDTQYF. The full variable domain, rest sourced from reference TRBV11-3 and TRBJ2-3, is EAGVVQSPRYKIIEKKQPVAFWCNPISGHNTLYWYLQNLGQGPELLIRYENEEAVDDSQLPKDRFSAERLKGVDSTLKIQPAELGDSAVYLCASSFSSGVHTSTDTQYFGPGTRLTVL.

The V gene is TRBV14, the J gene TRBJ2-7, with D possibly matching TRBD2 (5 bases). The V and J ends lost 3 bases and 1 base respectively, with 13 bases between them. Germline CDR1 SGHDN, CDR2 FVKESK. The CDR3 totals 15 residues. The CDR3 is CASSHKAGNSYEQYF. The CDR3 nucleotides read TGTGCCAGCAGCCACAAGGCCGGGAATTCCTACGAGCAGTACTTC.

The table lists this clone with a count of one. The chain has TRBV7-9 and TRBJ2-5; 12 bases align to TRBD2. This CDR3 comprises 15 residues. Losses at the gene ends were 5 bases for V and 3 bases for J; bases not matched to a gene: 4. CDR1 SEHNR and CDR2 FQNEAQ come from the germline V gene (reference sequence). The CDR3 protein is CASSARLAGEETQYF. CDR3 DNA sequence: TGTGCCAGCAGCGCGAGACTAGCGGGGGAAGAGACCCAGTACTTC.

The rearrangement links TRBV19 to TRBJ1-1; TRBD1 is a possible D gene (5 bases). Trimming pared 9 bases from V and 1 base from J, leaving 15 bases between. Germline CDR1 LNHDA, CDR2 SQIVND (reference sequence). The CDR3 is made up of 14 amino acids. The CDR3 is CASAPGDENTEAFF. The CDR3, as DNA: TGTGCCAGCGCCCCGGGGGACGAGAACACTGAAGCTTTCTTT.

The count of this clone is one. The rearrangement joins TRBV7-2 to TRBJ2-3; the D gene is possibly TRBD1 (6 bases). Germline CDR1 and CDR2: SGHTA and FQGNSA. With 2 bases removed from V and 2 bases from J, the gap between germline ends came to 11 bases. This CDR3 region has 15 residues. The CDR3 DNA reads as TGTGCCAGCAGCTTAACAGGGTACTACACAGATACGCAGTATTTT. The encoded protein is CASSLTGYYTDTQYF.

The chain joins TRBV5-4 to TRBJ2-7; 9 nucleotides line up with TRBD2. Germline CDR1 reads SGHNT; CDR2 reads YYREEE (reference sequence). The junction had 9 bases not matched to a gene; V was cut back by 3 bases and J by 5 bases. CDR3 length: 15 residues. The CDR3: CASSSGAGGLDEQYF. The CDR3 DNA reads as TGTGCCAGCAGCTCCGGCGCGGGGGGGCTGGACGAGCAGTACTTC.

Turning to this clone: Distinct nucleotide sequences in the sample also encode this CDR3. The chain carries TRBV5-1 and TRBJ2-7; D ambiguous. V lost 0 bases, J lost 1 base, and 8 bases lay in between. CDR1 and CDR2 (germline): SGHRS, YFSETQ. The CDR3 runs 14 residues. For the CDR3, the DNA is TGCGCCAGCAGCTTGGCCGGCGGATCCTACGAGCAGTACTTC. Translating gives CASSLAGGSYEQYF.

This clone was observed a handful of times. This chain connects TRBV6-6 to TRBJ2-1; 12 bases line up with TRBD2. This CDR3 is 16 amino acids long. From germline, CDR1 is MNHNY and CDR2 SVGAGI (reference sequence). J was trimmed by 4 bases and V by 5 bases; bases with no gene match: 6. The CDR3 DNA reads as TGTGCCAGCAGTCCCGTGGGGACTAGCGGGTACAATGAGCAGTTCTTC. It codes for CASSPVGTSGYNEQFF.

The rearrangement joins TRBV7-3 to TRBJ2-7; D remains unclear. V gave up 4 bases and J gave up 3 bases, with 7 bases separating them. CDR3 size: 12 residues. The germline CDR1 and CDR2 sequences are SGHTA and FQGTGA. CDR3 region: CASSSTRYEQYF. The CDR3 bases are TGTGCCAGCAGCTCTACCCGCTACGAGCAGTACTTC.

The chain has TRBV4-1 and TRBJ2-5; 7 bases line up with TRBD2. The trim removed 0 bases at V and 1 base at J, leaving 8 bases unmatched. Looked up from germline, CDR1 is MGHRA and CDR2 is YSYEKL. The CDR3 totals 17 residues. CDR3 sequence reads: CASSQDDRWGGQETQYF. The DNA of the CDR3 is TGCGCCAGCAGCCAAGATGATAGGTGGGGGGGCCAAGAGACCCAGTACTTC.

This chain uses TRBV5-1 with TRBJ2-6; a weak D match, TRBD2 (6 bases). V lost 1 base, J lost 2 bases, and 10 bases lay in between. The CDR3 consists of 16 residues. The germline V gene has CDR1 SGHRS and CDR2 YFSETQ. The CDR3 loop reads CASSLTGETGANVLTF. Here the CDR3 DNA reads TGCGCCAGCAGCTTGACGGGGGAAACTGGGGCCAACGTCCTGACTTTC. The full variable domain, its missing parts supplied by reference TRBV5-1 and TRBJ2-6, is KAGVTQTPRYLIKTRGQQVTLSCSPISGHRSVSWYQQTPGQGLQFLFEYFSETQRNKGNFPGRFSGRQFSNSRSEMNVSTLELGDSALYLCASSLTGETGANVLTFGAGSRLTVL.

The chain joins TRBV13 to TRBJ1-2; 10 bases agree with TRBD1. V was pared by 5 bases and J by 3 bases, with 12 bases of the junction left unmatched. There are 17 residues in the CDR3. Germline V CDR1 and CDR2: PRHDT, FYEKMQ (reference sequence). The CDR3 DNA reads as TGTGCCAGCAGCCCCAGACGCCTGGGACAGGGGCACTATGGCTACACCTTC. Amino acid sequence: CASSPRRLGQGHYGYTF. The full variable domain, in which reference TRBV13 and TRBJ1-2 provide the parts outside the CDR3, is AAGVIQSPRHLIKEKRETATLKCYPIPRHDTVYWYQQGPGQDPQFLISFYEKMQSDKGSIPDRFSAQQFSDYHSELNMSSLELGDSALYFCASSPRRLGQGHYGYTFGSGTRLTVV.

The genes are TRBV29-1 and TRBJ2-5, with D perhaps TRBD2 (6 bases). The CDR3 is 12 amino acids. The ends were cut back, 7 bases at V and 7 bases at J, with 16 bases in the middle. Germline assignment: CDR1 SQVTM and CDR2 ANQGSEA. The CDR3 DNA follows: TGCAGCGACGGGGACGGAGCGGGGACCCAGTACTTC. Amino acids: CSDGDGAGTQYF.

The rearrangement links TRBV10-2 to TRBJ2-7, with D uncertain. Germline assignment: CDR1 WSHSY and CDR2 SAAADI. V lost 8 bases and J lost 3, with 8 bases in between. The CDR3 is 11 amino acids. The CDR3 DNA is TGCGCCAGCTCTGAGGTCTACGAGCAGTACTTC. This gives the protein CASSEVYEQYF.

This rearrangement joins TRBV2 to TRBJ1-4; possibly TRBD1 for D (5 bases). This CDR3 has 15 amino acids. The V gene lost 1 base and the J gene lost 0 bases, with 6 bases spanning the gap. CDR1 is SNHLY and CDR2 is FYNNEI in the germline V gene. The CDR3 bases are TGTGCCAGCAGTGAAGGGGGCGCAACTAATGAAAAACTGTTTTTT. Residues: CASSEGGATNEKLFF.

This clone was observed a handful of times. The rearrangement links TRBV13 to TRBJ2-7; perhaps TRBD2 as D (6 bases). This CDR3 has 13 residues. V was trimmed by 6 bases and J by 5 bases, leaving 14 bases between them. Germline CDR1 is PRHDT and CDR2 is FYEKMQ (reference sequence). The CDR3 spells CASSYRGADEQYF. The CDR3, as DNA: TGTGCCAGCAGTTACCGCGGGGCGGACGAGCAGTACTTC.

In its sample, this clone was seen a few times. V and J are TRBV4-3 and TRBJ2-2; D gene unclear. CDR3 length: 16 residues. Germline CDR1 is LGHNA and CDR2 is YSLEER. V lost 4 bases and J lost 2, with 14 bases in between. The chain's CDR3 is CASSRDISTNTGELFF. Here the CDR3 DNA reads TGCGCCAGCAGCCGAGACATCTCCACTAACACCGGGGAGCTGTTTTTT.

This clone was seen only a few times. The chain has TRBV30 and TRBJ1-2; possibly TRBD1 for D (5 bases). CDR3 length: 14 amino acids. Germline V gene sequence: CDR1 GTSNPN, CDR2 SVGIG (reference sequence). Deletions cut 0 bases from V and 6 bases from J, with 14 bases between. CDR3 in amino acids: CAWSVRVFRDGYTF. The CDR3 nucleotides read TGTGCCTGGAGTGTACGGGTTTTCAGGGATGGCTACACCTTC. The full variable domain, rest sourced from reference TRBV30 and TRBJ1-2, is SQTIHQWPATLVQPVGSPLSLECTVEGTSNPNLYWYRQAAGRGLQLLFYSVGIGQISSEVPQNLSASRPQDRQFILSSKKLLLSDSGFYLCAWSVRVFRDGYTFGSGTRLTVV.

The genes are TRBV30 and TRBJ2-5, with no clear D. From germline, CDR1 is GTSNPN and CDR2 SVGIG (reference sequence). Trimming removed 5 bases at V and 6 bases at J, with 13 bases between. There are 12 residues in the CDR3. CDR3 sequence reads: CAWAYSPQTQYF. For the CDR3, the DNA is TGTGCCTGGGCCTATAGCCCGCAGACCCAGTACTTC. Together with reference TRBV30 and TRBJ2-5, the CDR3 gives the full variable domain: SQTIHQWPATLVQPVGSPLSLECTVEGTSNPNLYWYRQAAGRGLQLLFYSVGIGQISSEVPQNLSASRPQDRQFILSSKKLLLSDSGFYLCAWAYSPQTQYFGPGTRLLVL.

This clone was picked up one time. The V and J genes are TRBV12-5 and TRBJ2-5; a weak D match, TRBD1 (5 bases). The CDR3 consists of 13 residues. V gave up 7 bases and J gave up 3 bases, with 12 bases separating them. Germline lookup yields CDR1 LGHNT and CDR2 FRNRAP. The DNA for the CDR3 is TGTGCTAGTGTCCTCGACAGCGAAGAGACCCAGTACTTC. As protein: CASVLDSEETQYF.

The CDR3 is CASVLSASYNEQFF. The DNA for the CDR3 is TGTGCCAGCGTTCTCAGTGCAAGCTACAATGAGCAGTTCTTC. The chain couples TRBV6-1 to TRBJ2-1; D is uncertain. Germline CDR1 MNHNS, CDR2 SASEGT. V lost 8 bases to trimming and J lost 3 bases, with 14 bases between them. The CDR3 is made up of 14 amino acids.

The chain has TRBV4-3 and TRBJ1-1; tentative D call: TRBD1 (5 bases). CDR3 size: 17 residues. The germline V gene has CDR1 LGHNA and CDR2 YSLEER. V was pared by 2 bases and J by 3 bases, with 19 bases between. The CDR3 region is CASSQSSLGGVDTEAFF. CDR3 sequence (DNA): TGCGCCAGCAGCCAATCTTCCCTCGGGGGGGTAGACACTGAAGCTTTCTTT.

J is TRBJ1-3 and V is TRBV13, with a tentative D call TRBD1 (5 bases). The germline gives CDR1 PRHDT, CDR2 FYEKMQ (reference sequence). The CDR3 sequence is 17 residues long. V lost 8 bases and J lost 2, with 22 bases in between. The CDR3 nucleotides read TGTGCCAGCGCCTCTCCAGTAGGGGCCGTTCCTGGAAACACCATATATTTT. Its translation is CASASPVGAVPGNTIYF.

The chain couples TRBV5-1 to TRBJ2-5; 9 bases align to TRBD1. Losses at the gene ends were 4 bases for V and 3 bases for J; bases not matched to a gene: 4. The germline CDR1 and CDR2 sequences are SGHRS and YFSETQ. This CDR3 is built from 14 residues. DNA for the CDR3: TGCGCCAGCAGCGGGGGACAGGGTAAAGAGACCCAGTACTTC. Translation: CASSGGQGKETQYF.

The chain joins TRBV14 to TRBJ1-2; 8 bases line up with TRBD1. The CDR3 length is 14 residues. Germline trimming cut 6 bases from V and 4 bases from J; bases unmatched to any gene: 7. Germline V gene lookup returns CDR1 SGHDN and CDR2 FVKESK. CDR3 sequence (DNA): TGTGCCAGCAGTCACTCAGGGGGCGGCTATGGCTACACCTTC. Amino acids: CASSHSGGGYGYTF.

The chain couples TRBV9 to TRBJ1-4; D is unresolved. The CDR3 is made up of 18 amino acids. V lost 0 bases and J 0 bases, leaving 15 bases between the germline ends. CDR1 is SGDLS, CDR2 YYNGEE, per germline. CDR3 DNA sequence: TGTGCCAGCAGCGTAGGACCGGGAACAAGGGCAACTAATGAAAAACTGTTTTTT. It codes for CASSVGPGTRATNEKLFF.

The V gene is TRBV10-1, the J gene TRBJ1-1; no clear D. The CDR3 is 11 residues long. The V end was cut by 2 bases, the J end by 11 bases, with 9 bases between. Per the germline V gene, CDR1 is WNHNN and CDR2 is SYGVQD (reference sequence). DNA of the CDR3: TGCGCCAGCAGTGAGGAGGCTCAGGCTTTCTTT. The encoded protein is CASSEEAQAFF.